This TCR beta chain was sequenced for a study of blood T cell repertoires in COVID-19. Study-wide context: The origin of the acute and convalescent COVID-19 samples was the United States, Italy and Spain. PBMCs, B-cell-depleted T cells, or T cells provided the cDNA or gDNA that made up the material.

In the authors' methods: The authors estimated nucleated cell counts from reference gene primer amplification. The table came from immunoSEQ multiplex PCR; TCRdb's copy has only in-frame clones and leaves some out. V and J calls and clone size follow that table, whereas D and trimming were derived from the DNA. The repertoire holds tens of thousands of clones, with around four fifths as singletons. Sequenced material: peripheral blood. The sequence derives from a man aged 45-60 years with acute or convalescent COVID-19.

Written as DNA, the CDR3 is TGTGCCAGCAGCTGGGACAGGGGAAGTGAAAAACTGTTTTTT. Its translation is CASSWDRGSEKLFF. This chain links TRBV7-9 with TRBJ1-4; 10 positions agree with TRBD1. Germline V CDR1 and CDR2: SEHNR, FQNEAQ (reference sequence). The length of the CDR3 is 14 residues. Losses at the gene ends were 4 bases for V and 7 bases for J; bases not matched to a gene: 3.